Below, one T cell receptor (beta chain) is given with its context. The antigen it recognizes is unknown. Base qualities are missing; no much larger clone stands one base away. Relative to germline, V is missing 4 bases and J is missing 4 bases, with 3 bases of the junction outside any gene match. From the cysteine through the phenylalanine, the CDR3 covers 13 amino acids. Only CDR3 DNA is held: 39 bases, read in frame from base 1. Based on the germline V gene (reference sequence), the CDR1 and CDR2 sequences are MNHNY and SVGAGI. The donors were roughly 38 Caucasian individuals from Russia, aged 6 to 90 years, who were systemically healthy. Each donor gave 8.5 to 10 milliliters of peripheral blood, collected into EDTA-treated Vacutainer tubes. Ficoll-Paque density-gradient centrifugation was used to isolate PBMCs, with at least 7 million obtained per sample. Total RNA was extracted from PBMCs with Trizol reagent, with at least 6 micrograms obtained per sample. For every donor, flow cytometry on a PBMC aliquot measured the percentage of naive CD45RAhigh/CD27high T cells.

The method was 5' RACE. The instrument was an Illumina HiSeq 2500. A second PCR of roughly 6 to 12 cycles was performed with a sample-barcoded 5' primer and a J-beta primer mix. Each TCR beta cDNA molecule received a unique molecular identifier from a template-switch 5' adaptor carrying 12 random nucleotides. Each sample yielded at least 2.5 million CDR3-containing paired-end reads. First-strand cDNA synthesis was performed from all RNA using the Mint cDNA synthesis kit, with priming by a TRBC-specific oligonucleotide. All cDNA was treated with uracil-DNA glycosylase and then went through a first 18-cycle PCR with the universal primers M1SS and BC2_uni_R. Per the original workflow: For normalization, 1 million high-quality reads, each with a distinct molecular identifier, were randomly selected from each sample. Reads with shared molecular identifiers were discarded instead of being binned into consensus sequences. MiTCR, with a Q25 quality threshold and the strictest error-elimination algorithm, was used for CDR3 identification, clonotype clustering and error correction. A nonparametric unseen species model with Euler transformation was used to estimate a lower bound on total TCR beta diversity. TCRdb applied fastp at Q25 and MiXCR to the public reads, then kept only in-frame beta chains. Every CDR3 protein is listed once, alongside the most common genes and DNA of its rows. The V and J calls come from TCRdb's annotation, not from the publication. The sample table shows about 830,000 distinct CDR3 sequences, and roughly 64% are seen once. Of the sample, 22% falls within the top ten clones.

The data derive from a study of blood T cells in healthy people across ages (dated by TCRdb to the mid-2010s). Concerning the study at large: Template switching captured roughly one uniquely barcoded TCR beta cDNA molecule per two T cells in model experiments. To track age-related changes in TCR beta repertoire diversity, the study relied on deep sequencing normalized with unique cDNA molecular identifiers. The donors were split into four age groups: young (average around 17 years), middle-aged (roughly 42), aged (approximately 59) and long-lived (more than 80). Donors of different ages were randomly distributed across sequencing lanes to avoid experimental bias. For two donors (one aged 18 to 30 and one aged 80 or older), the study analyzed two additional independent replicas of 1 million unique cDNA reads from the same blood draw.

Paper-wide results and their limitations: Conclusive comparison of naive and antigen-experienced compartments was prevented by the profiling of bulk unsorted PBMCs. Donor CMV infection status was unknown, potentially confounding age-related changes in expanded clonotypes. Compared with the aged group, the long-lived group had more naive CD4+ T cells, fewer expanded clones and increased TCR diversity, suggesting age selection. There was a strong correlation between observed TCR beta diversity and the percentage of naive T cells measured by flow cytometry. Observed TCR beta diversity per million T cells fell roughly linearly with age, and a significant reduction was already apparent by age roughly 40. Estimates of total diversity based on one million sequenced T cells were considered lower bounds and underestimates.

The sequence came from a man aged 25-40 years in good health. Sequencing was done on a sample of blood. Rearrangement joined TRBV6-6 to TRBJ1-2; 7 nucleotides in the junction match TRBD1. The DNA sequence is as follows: TGTGCCAGCAGTTTAACAGGGGTCTATGGCTACACCTTC. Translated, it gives CASSLTGVYGYTF.